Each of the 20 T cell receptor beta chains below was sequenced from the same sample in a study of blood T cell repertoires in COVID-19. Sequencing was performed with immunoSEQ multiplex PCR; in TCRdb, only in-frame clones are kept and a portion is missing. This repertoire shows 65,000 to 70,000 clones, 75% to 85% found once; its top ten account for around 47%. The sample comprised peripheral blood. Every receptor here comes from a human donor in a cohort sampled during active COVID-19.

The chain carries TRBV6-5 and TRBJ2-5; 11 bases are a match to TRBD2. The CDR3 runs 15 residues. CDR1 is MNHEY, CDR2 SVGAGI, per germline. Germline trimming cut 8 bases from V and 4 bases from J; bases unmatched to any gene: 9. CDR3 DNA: TGTGCCAGCGGAGGACTAGCGGGCACGGGAGAGACCCAGTACTTC. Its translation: CASGGLAGTGETQYF.

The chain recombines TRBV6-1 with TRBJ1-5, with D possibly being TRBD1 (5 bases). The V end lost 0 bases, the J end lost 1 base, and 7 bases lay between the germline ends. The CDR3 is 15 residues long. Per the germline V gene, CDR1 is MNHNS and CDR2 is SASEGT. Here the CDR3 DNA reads TGTGCCAGCAGTGAAGCGGGGGGAAGCAATCAGCCCCAGCATTTT. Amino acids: CASSEAGGSNQPQHF.

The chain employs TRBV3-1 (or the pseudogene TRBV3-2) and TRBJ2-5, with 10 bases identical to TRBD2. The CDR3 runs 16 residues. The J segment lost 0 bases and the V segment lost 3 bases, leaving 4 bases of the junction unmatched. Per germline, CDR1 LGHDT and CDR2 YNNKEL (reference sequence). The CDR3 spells CASSQDSGGYQETQYF. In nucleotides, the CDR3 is TGTGCCAGCAGCCAGGATAGCGGGGGGTACCAAGAGACCCAGTACTTC.

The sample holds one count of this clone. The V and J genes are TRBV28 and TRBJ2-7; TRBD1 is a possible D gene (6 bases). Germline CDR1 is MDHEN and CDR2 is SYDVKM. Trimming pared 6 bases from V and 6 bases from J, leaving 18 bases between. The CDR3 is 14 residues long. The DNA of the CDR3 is TGTGCCAGCAGACGCCGGACAGCCGGGTCCGAGCAGTACTTC. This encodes CASRRRTAGSEQYF.

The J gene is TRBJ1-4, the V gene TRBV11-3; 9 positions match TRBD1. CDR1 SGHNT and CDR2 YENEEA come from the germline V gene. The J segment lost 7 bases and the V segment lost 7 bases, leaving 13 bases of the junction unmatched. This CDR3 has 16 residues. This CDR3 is CASTRRRGQGCEKLFF. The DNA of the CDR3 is TGTGCCAGCACCCGACGGCGAGGACAGGGGTGTGAAAAACTGTTTTTT.

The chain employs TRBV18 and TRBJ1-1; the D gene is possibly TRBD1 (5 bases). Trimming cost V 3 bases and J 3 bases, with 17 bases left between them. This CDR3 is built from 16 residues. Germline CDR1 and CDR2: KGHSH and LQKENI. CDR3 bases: TGTGCCAGCTCACCCTCAGACAGAGTCCGATACACTGAAGCTTTCTTT. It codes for CASSPSDRVRYTEAFF.

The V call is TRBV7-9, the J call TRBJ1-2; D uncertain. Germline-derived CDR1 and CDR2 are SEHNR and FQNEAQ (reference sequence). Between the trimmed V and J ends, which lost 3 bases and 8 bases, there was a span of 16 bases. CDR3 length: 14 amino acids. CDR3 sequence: CASSLGGSLSGYTF. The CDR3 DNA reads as TGTGCCAGCAGCTTGGGAGGTTCTCTTAGCGGCTACACCTTC.

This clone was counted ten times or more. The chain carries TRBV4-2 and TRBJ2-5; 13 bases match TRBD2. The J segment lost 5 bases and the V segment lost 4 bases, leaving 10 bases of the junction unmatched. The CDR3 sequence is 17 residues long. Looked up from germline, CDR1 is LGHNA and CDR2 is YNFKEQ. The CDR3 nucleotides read TGTGCCAGCAGCCCAGATACTAGCGGGGGGGCTAGGGAGACCCAGTACTTC. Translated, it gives CASSPDTSGGARETQYF.

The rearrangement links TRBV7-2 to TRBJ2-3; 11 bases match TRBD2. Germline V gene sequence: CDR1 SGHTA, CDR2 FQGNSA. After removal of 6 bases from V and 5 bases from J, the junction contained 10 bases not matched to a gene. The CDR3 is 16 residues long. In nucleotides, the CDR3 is TGTGCCAGCAGTTTCCGACTAGCGGGGTTTAGAGATACGCAGTATTTT. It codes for CASSFRLAGFRDTQYF.

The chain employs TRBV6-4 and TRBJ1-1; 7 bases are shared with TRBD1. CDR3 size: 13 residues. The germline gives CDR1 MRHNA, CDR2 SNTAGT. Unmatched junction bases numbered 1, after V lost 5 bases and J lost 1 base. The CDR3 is CASSRDRNTEAFF. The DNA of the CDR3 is TGTGCCAGCAGTCGGGACAGGAACACTGAAGCTTTCTTT.

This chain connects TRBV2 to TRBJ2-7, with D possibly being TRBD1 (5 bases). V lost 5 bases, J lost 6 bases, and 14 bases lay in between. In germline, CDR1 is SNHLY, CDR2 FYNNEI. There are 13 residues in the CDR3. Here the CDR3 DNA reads TGTGCCAGCAGTAGTACAGGTCTAAGCGAGCAGTACTTC. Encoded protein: CASSSTGLSEQYF.

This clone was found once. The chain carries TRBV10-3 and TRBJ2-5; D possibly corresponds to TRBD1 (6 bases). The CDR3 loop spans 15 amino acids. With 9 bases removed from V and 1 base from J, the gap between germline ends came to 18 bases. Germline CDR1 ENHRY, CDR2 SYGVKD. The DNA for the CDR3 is TGTGCCATAAGCTTAGCCGGGACATCCCAAGAGACCCAGTACTTC. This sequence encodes CAISLAGTSQETQYF.

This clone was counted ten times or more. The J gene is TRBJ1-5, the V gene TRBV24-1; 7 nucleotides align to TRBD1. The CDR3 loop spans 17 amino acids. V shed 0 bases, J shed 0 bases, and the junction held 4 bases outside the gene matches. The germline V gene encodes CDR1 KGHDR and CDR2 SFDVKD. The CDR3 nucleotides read TGTGCCACCAGTGATTTGGGGGGACAGAATAGCAATCAGCCCCAGCATTTT. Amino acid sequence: CATSDLGGQNSNQPQHF.

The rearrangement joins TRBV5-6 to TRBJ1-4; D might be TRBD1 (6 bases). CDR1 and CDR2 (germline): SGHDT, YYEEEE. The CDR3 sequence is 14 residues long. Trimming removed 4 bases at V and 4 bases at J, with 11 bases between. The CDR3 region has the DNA TGTGCCAGCAGCCGTGGACAGTATAATGAAAAACTGTTTTTT. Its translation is CASSRGQYNEKLFF.

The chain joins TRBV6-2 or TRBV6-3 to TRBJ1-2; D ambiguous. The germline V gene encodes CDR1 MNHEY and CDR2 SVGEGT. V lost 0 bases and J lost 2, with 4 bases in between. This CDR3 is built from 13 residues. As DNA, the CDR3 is TGTGCCAGCAGTTACTCTCTCAACTATGGCTACACCTTC. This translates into CASSYSLNYGYTF.

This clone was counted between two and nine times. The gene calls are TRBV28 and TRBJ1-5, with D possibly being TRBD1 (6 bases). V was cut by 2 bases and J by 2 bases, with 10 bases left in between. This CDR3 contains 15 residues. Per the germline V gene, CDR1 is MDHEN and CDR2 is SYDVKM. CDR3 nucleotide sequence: TGTGCCAGCAGTTTAACAGGGTATGGCAATCAGCCCCAGCATTTT. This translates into CASSLTGYGNQPQHF.

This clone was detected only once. The CDR3 DNA reads TGTGCCAGCAGCCTAGGGGGGGTTAGCAATCAGCCCCAGCATTTT. Protein: CASSLGGVSNQPQHF. The chain uses TRBV7-2 and TRBJ1-5, with D tentatively TRBD1 (6 bases). The V and J ends lost 5 bases and 0 bases respectively, with 11 bases between them. The germline CDR1 and CDR2 sequences are SGHTA and FQGNSA. The CDR3 spans 15 residues. Full variable domain (rest looked up from reference TRBV7-2 and TRBJ1-5): GAGVSQSPSNKVTEKGKDVELRCDPISGHTALYWYRQSLGQGLEFLIYFQGNSAPDKSGLPSDRFSAERTGGSVSTLTIQRTQQEDSAVYLCASSLGGVSNQPQHFGDGTRLSIL.

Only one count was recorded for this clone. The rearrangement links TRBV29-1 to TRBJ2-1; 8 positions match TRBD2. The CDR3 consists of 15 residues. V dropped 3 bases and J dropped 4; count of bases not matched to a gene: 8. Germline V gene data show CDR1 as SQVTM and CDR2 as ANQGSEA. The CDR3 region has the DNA TGCAGCGTTGATGTAGGTAGCGGGGCTTACAATGAGCAGTTCTTC. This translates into CSVDVGSGAYNEQFF.

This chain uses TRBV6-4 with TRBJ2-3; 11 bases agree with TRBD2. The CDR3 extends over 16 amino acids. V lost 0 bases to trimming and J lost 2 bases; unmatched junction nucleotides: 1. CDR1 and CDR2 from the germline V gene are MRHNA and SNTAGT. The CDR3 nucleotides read TGTGCCAGCAGTGACTCTAGCGGGGGGGCCACAGATACGCAGTATTTT. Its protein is CASSDSSGGATDTQYF.

The CDR3 protein is CASSLAGGAYNEQFF. The DNA for the CDR3 is TGTGCCAGCTCACTAGCGGGAGGGGCCTACAATGAGCAGTTCTTC. V usage is TRBV18 and J usage is TRBJ2-1, with 11 bases fitting TRBD2. The V gene end was trimmed by 4 bases and the J gene end by 2 bases; junction bases not matched to a gene: 1. Germline CDR1 and CDR2: KGHSH and LQKENI. There are 15 residues in the CDR3.